Below, 32 T cell receptor beta chains from the same sample are listed, as sequenced in a study of immune cell composition in non-small cell lung cancer. The normal lung sample lay at least 3 cm, and maximally far, from the tumour. This table comes from immunoSEQ multiplex PCR, and its TCRdb copy is limited to in-frame clones, with some not included. Seen here are around 2,000 clones, over 70% observed once, and the top ten hold approximately 14%. Sequenced input: non-adjacent lung tissue. These receptors were obtained from a human donor with non-small cell lung cancer.

V gene TRBV19 combines with J gene TRBJ2-7; possible D gene TRBD2, 6 bases. CDR3 size: 15 residues. Germline V gives CDR1 LNHDA, CDR2 SQIVND (reference sequence). V lost 5 bases to trimming and J lost 3 bases, with 17 bases between them. The chain's CDR3 is CASSPVEGLIYEQYF. The CDR3 DNA reads as TGTGCCAGTAGTCCCGTAGAGGGACTCATCTACGAGCAGTACTTC.

The rearrangement uses TRBV11-2 and TRBJ2-1; tentative D call: TRBD2 (7 bases). The CDR3 is made up of 15 amino acids. CDR1 is SGHAT and CDR2 is FQNNGV in the germline V gene. V lost 5 bases and J lost 3, with 14 bases in between. The CDR3 coding sequence is TGTGCCAGCAGCCTGGGGGGGCAAGTCTACAATGAGCAGTTCTTC. Translated, it gives CASSLGGQVYNEQFF.

CDR3 residues: CASSLQGEANVLTF. The CDR3 coding sequence is TGCGCCAGCAGCTTACAGGGGGAGGCCAACGTCCTGACTTTC. This chain links TRBV5-1 with TRBJ2-6; 8 positions agree with TRBD1. The CDR3 is 14 residues long. After removal of 2 bases from V and 6 bases from J, the junction contained 1 base not matched to a gene. Germline loops: CDR1 SGHRS, CDR2 YFSETQ.

V gene TRBV11-2 combines with J gene TRBJ1-2; D is undetermined. Per germline, CDR1 SGHAT and CDR2 FQNNGV. Trimming shortened V by 5 bases and J by 3 bases, and 10 bases separated the two germline ends. CDR3 length: 13 amino acids. The CDR3 loop is CASSGEGYYGYTF. The DNA of the CDR3 is TGTGCCAGCAGCGGCGAGGGTTACTATGGCTACACCTTC.

CDR3 nucleotides: TGTGCCAGTAAAGAGGAGTGGGAGACCCAGTACTTC. Translated, it gives CASKEEWETQYF. The V and J genes are TRBV19 and TRBJ2-5; no reliable D call. The CDR3 is 12 amino acids. Germline CDR1 reads LNHDA; CDR2 reads SQIVND (reference sequence). Trimming pared 7 bases from V and 5 bases from J, leaving 11 bases between.

The chain carries TRBV27 and TRBJ1-2, with TRBD1 as a possible D gene (5 bases). This CDR3 is built from 14 residues. Trimming took 5 bases from V and 7 from J, leaving 17 bases between them. The V gene's germline CDR1 is MNHEY and CDR2 SMNVEV (reference sequence). The CDR3 loop reads CASSLNFGGGGYTF. Here the CDR3 DNA reads TGTGCCAGCAGTCTCAATTTCGGGGGAGGTGGCTACACCTTC.

The gene calls are TRBV7-8 and TRBJ2-7; no definite D call. This CDR3 contains 13 residues. Looked up from germline, CDR1 is SGHVS and CDR2 is FQNEAQ. V gave up 2 bases and J gave up 3 bases, with 8 bases separating them. The CDR3 DNA follows: TGTGCCAGCAGCTTACAACAAAGCTACGAGCAGTACTTC. The encoded protein is CASSLQQSYEQYF.

The chain has TRBV7-7 and TRBJ1-4; no clear D gene. This CDR3 comprises 14 residues. CDR1 SSHAT and CDR2 FNYEAQ come from the germline V gene (reference sequence). V dropped 5 bases and J dropped 4 bases, with 11 bases sitting between them. The CDR3 spells CASSPGGSNEKLFF. CDR3 sequence (DNA): TGTGCCAGCAGCCCCGGAGGGAGTAATGAAAAACTGTTTTTT.

The J gene is TRBJ1-5, the V gene TRBV6-9; D remains ambiguous. Deletions cut 2 bases from V and 7 bases from J, with 12 bases between. The CDR3 sequence is 14 residues long. Germline V gives CDR1 MNHGY, CDR2 SVAAGI. CDR3 loop: CASSYGEGNQPQHF. The CDR3 region has the DNA TGTGCCAGCAGTTATGGGGAGGGAAACCAGCCCCAGCATTTT.

This chain links TRBV2 with TRBJ2-5; 12 nucleotides match TRBD1. Germline V gene lookup returns CDR1 SNHLY and CDR2 FYNNEI. There are 17 residues in the CDR3. Trimming at V came to 6 bases and at J to 4 bases, leaving 12 bases not matched to a gene. The CDR3 reads CASRYSGTGGVRETQYF. Written as DNA, the CDR3 is TGTGCCAGCAGGTACTCCGGGACAGGGGGCGTCCGAGAGACCCAGTACTTC.

The chain joins TRBV6-5 to TRBJ1-3; possibly TRBD1 for D (5 bases). The CDR3 is made up of 15 amino acids. The germline V gene encodes CDR1 MNHEY and CDR2 SVGAGI. Between the trimmed V and J ends, which lost 0 bases and 4 bases, there was a span of 10 bases. Written as DNA, the CDR3 is TGTGCCAGCAGTTACTCGGGGGAGGCGGGAAACACCATATATTTT. It specifies CASSYSGEAGNTIYF.

The chain carries TRBV7-2 and TRBJ2-7, with D perhaps TRBD2 (6 bases). Germline CDR1 reads SGHTA; CDR2 reads FQGNSA. The CDR3 covers 16 residues. The V end was cut by 1 base, the J end by 3 bases, with 16 bases between. The CDR3 coding sequence is TGTGCCAGCAGCTTAGATCATCGGAGGGAAGGCTACGAGCAGTACTTC. Its protein product is CASSLDHRREGYEQYF.

The chain links TRBV4-3 to TRBJ2-2, with 8 bases that match TRBD2. This CDR3 region has 14 residues. V lost 7 bases and J lost 1; bases outside the gene matches: 2. Germline CDR1 reads LGHNA; CDR2 reads YSLEER. The CDR3 spells CASKSGRNTGELFF. CDR3 DNA: TGCGCCAGCAAAAGCGGGAGGAACACCGGGGAGCTGTTTTTT.

V and J are TRBV7-9 and TRBJ2-1; 8 bases are a match to TRBD2. CDR1 is SEHNR and CDR2 is FQNEAQ in the germline V gene (reference sequence). The CDR3 covers 16 residues. V shed 4 bases, J shed 2 bases, and the junction held 7 bases outside the gene matches. The CDR3 is CASSSRAGAPYNEQFF. As DNA, the CDR3 is TGTGCCAGCAGCTCCCGAGCGGGAGCCCCCTACAATGAGCAGTTCTTC.

The V and J genes are TRBV29-1 and TRBJ2-3; 8 nucleotides line up with TRBD1. Trimming cost V 3 bases and J 2 bases; bases outside gene matches: 7. Germline CDR1 reads SQVTM; CDR2 reads ANQGSEA. The CDR3 is 15 residues long. The DNA of the CDR3 is TGCAGCGTTGAGGGTGGACAGGGAACCACAGATACGCAGTATTTT. It codes for CSVEGGQGTTDTQYF.

CDR3: CSASSVAEQFF. The CDR3 nucleotides read TGCAGTGCCTCAAGCGTAGCTGAGCAGTTCTTC. V usage is TRBV20-1 and J usage is TRBJ2-1; D not certain. The CDR3 runs to 11 residues. V lost 6 bases and J 9 bases, leaving 12 bases between the germline ends. In germline, CDR1 is DFQATT, CDR2 SNEGSKA (reference sequence).

CDR3 sequence: CASSGLAETYNEQFF. CDR3 sequence (DNA): TGTGCCAGCAGCGGACTAGCGGAAACCTACAATGAGCAGTTCTTC. The V gene is TRBV9, the J gene TRBJ2-1, with TRBD2 identical over 9 bases. The CDR3 spans 15 residues. The V segment lost 3 bases and the J segment 2 bases; nucleotides outside the gene matches: 3. CDR1 SGDLS and CDR2 YYNGEE come from the germline V gene.

The chain has TRBV10-3 and TRBJ1-5; D not resolved. This CDR3 has 14 amino acids. Trimming pared 2 bases from V and 0 bases from J, leaving 5 bases between. The germline V gene has CDR1 ENHRY and CDR2 SYGVKD. The CDR3 loop reads CAISEGVSNQPQHF. Here the CDR3 DNA reads TGTGCCATCAGTGAGGGAGTTAGCAATCAGCCCCAGCATTTT.

This clone was found a few times. V and J are TRBV12-2 and TRBJ2-4; the D call TRBD2 from the table was never checked on the DNA. TRBV12-2 is given as a pseudogene. The CDR3 is 16 residues long. CDR3 DNA sequence: TGTGCAAGTCGCTCCGTAACAGGTAGCGGGAAAAACATTCAGTACTTC. It codes for CASRSVTGSGKNIQYF.

The chain is built from TRBV19 and TRBJ1-4; D remains ambiguous. V was shortened by 4 bases and J by 6 bases, with 15 bases between the two germline ends. The CDR3 is 15 residues long. In germline, CDR1 is LNHDA, CDR2 SQIVND (reference sequence). CDR3 in amino acids: CASSNSLSPDEKLFF. As DNA, the CDR3 is TGTGCCAGTAGTAATTCTCTAAGCCCCGATGAAAAACTGTTTTTT.

V usage is TRBV7-2 and J usage is TRBJ2-7; D may be TRBD2 (6 bases). Trimming removed 5 bases at V and 5 bases at J, with 19 bases between. This CDR3 is built from 15 residues. The V gene's germline CDR1 is SGHTA and CDR2 FQGNSA. This CDR3 reads CASSPGGTLLNEQYF. The CDR3 DNA is TGTGCCAGCAGCCCAGGCGGGACCCTTTTAAACGAGCAGTACTTC. The full variable domain, rest sourced from reference TRBV7-2 and TRBJ2-7, is GAGVSQSPSNKVTEKGKDVELRCDPISGHTALYWYRQSLGQGLEFLIYFQGNSAPDKSGLPSDRFSAERTGGSVSTLTIQRTQQEDSAVYLCASSPGGTLLNEQYFGPGTRLTVT.

The chain combines TRBV10-3 with TRBJ2-6; 10 bases are shared with TRBD1. Germline loops: CDR1 ENHRY, CDR2 SYGVKD. CDR3 size: 19 residues. The V segment lost 2 bases and the J segment 0 bases; nucleotides outside the gene matches: 7. The CDR3 DNA sequence: TGTGCCATCAGTGAGAGTGACAGGGGGCATGGCTCTGGGGCCAACGTCCTGACTTTC. Its protein is CAISESDRGHGSGANVLTF.

This rearrangement joins TRBV19 to TRBJ1-1, with 8 bases aligning to TRBD1. From germline, CDR1 is LNHDA and CDR2 SQIVND (reference sequence). Losses at the gene ends were 1 base for V and 5 bases for J; bases not matched to a gene: 6. The CDR3 loop spans 15 amino acids. CDR3 sequence reads: CASSIGWQGATEAFF. The CDR3, as DNA: TGTGCCAGTAGTATAGGGTGGCAGGGGGCGACTGAAGCTTTCTTT. Drawing the rest from reference TRBV19 and TRBJ1-1, the complete variable domain is DGGITQSPKYLFRKEGQNVTLSCEQNLNHDAMYWYRQDPGQGLRLIYYSQIVNDFQKGDIAEGYSVSREKKESFPLTVTSAQKNPTAFYLCASSIGWQGATEAFFGQGTRLTVV.

Sample share makes this clone large (0.1 to 1%). The chain joins TRBV20-1 to TRBJ2-7, with no clear D. Germline values: CDR1 DFQATT, CDR2 SNEGSKA (reference sequence). V dropped 3 bases and J dropped 6 bases, with 9 bases sitting between them. The CDR3 contains 11 residues. Here the CDR3 reads CSASSLTEQYF. The DNA of the CDR3 is TGCAGTGCTAGTAGCCTGACCGAGCAGTACTTC.

This clone was detected a few times. This chain connects TRBV6-1 to TRBJ1-2; 8 positions agree with TRBD1. Unmatched junction bases numbered 16, after V lost 4 bases and J lost 6 bases. This CDR3 has 17 residues. In germline, CDR1 is MNHNS, CDR2 SASEGT. CDR3 protein: CASSGTGSRIGADGYTF. DNA for the CDR3: TGTGCCAGCAGTGGGACAGGGTCACGTATTGGAGCGGATGGCTACACCTTC.

The chain joins TRBV29-1 to TRBJ2-1, with 10 nucleotides matching TRBD1. After removal of 7 bases from V and 2 bases from J, the junction contained 2 bases not matched to a gene. Germline CDR1 is SQVTM and CDR2 is ANQGSEA. The CDR3 is made up of 13 amino acids. The CDR3 coding sequence is TGCAGCGCGGACAGGGGGACCTACAATGAGCAGTTCTTC. Its protein product is CSADRGTYNEQFF.

The chain combines TRBV11-2 with TRBJ2-3, with 11 nucleotides matching TRBD2. The V and J ends lost 1 base and 4 bases, in that order; junction bases with no gene match: 1. The CDR3 extends over 15 amino acids. The germline CDR1 and CDR2 sequences are SGHAT and FQNNGV. The CDR3 DNA sequence: TGTGCCAGCAGCTTAGTAGCGGGAGGGCCAGATACGCAGTATTTT. This translates into CASSLVAGGPDTQYF.

This clone was seen a single time. The chain carries TRBV5-6 and TRBJ1-3; tentative D call: TRBD1 (5 bases). Germline lookup yields CDR1 SGHDT and CDR2 YYEEEE. The CDR3 sequence is 17 residues long. The V end was cut by 3 bases, the J end by 5 bases, with 21 bases between. In DNA form, the CDR3 reads TGTGCCAGCAGCTCGCAGACCTGGACACGAACAAGAAACACCATATATTTT. Its protein product is CASSSQTWTRTRNTIYF.

V usage is TRBV5-5 and J usage is TRBJ1-1; the match to TRBD1 covers 10 bases. Germline V lookup: CDR1 SGHKS, CDR2 YYEKEE (reference sequence). Trimming at V came to 6 bases and at J to 5 bases, leaving 4 bases not matched to a gene. The CDR3 runs to 13 residues. The CDR3 DNA follows: TGTGCCAGCATCAAGGACAGGGGGACTGAAGCTTTCTTT. Its translation: CASIKDRGTEAFF.

This sequence joins TRBV19 and TRBJ1-2, with D hard to call. Germline CDR1 and CDR2: LNHDA and SQIVND (reference sequence). V dropped 3 bases and J dropped 8 bases, with 10 bases sitting between them. The CDR3 contains 12 residues. The CDR3 bases are TGTGCCAGTAGTATCGACATGGCAGGCTACACCTTC. It specifies CASSIDMAGYTF.

This chain uses TRBV28 with TRBJ1-5; TRBD1 might be the D (6 bases). The V and J ends lost 5 bases and 6 bases respectively, with 14 bases between them. Germline assignment: CDR1 MDHEN and CDR2 SYDVKM. The CDR3 length is 14 residues. This CDR3 is CASSLRQDGQPQHF. In DNA form, the CDR3 reads TGTGCCAGCAGTCTGAGACAGGACGGTCAGCCCCAGCATTTT.

This clone was picked up a small number of times. Other DNA variants within this sample encode the same CDR3. CDR3 sequence: CASSPRYTEAFF. CDR3 sequence (DNA): TGTGCCAGCAGCCCCAGGTACACTGAAGCTTTCTTT. This chain connects TRBV7-2 to TRBJ1-1, with no clear D. Germline-derived CDR1 and CDR2 are SGHTA and FQGNSA. The germline V and J ends were trimmed by 5 bases and 3 bases, with 7 bases remaining between them. This CDR3 is built from 12 residues.